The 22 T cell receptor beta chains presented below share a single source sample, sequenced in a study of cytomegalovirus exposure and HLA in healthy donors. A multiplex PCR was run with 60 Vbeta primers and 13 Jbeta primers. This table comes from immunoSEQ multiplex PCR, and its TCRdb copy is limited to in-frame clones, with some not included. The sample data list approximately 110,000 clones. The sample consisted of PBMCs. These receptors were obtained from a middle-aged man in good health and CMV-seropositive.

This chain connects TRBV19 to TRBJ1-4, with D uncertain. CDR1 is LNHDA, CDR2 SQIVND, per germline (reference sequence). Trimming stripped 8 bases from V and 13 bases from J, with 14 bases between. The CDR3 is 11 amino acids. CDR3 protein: CASFSMHRLFF. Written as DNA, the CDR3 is TGTGCCAGTTTCTCGATGCATAGACTGTTTTTT.

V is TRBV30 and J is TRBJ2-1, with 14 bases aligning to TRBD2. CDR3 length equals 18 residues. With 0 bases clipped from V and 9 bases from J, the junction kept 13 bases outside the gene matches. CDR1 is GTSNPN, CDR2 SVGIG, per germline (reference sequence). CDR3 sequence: CAWSVQTSGRAKDGEQFF. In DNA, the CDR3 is TGTGCCTGGAGTGTACAGACTAGCGGGAGGGCCAAGGATGGTGAGCAGTTCTTC.

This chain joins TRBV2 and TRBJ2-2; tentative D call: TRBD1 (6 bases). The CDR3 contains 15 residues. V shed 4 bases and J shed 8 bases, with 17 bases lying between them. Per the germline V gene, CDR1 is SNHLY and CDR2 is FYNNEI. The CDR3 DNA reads TGTGCCAGCAGTGGGACAGTAGGTTCTAGGGGGGAGCTGTTTTTT. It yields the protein CASSGTVGSRGELFF.

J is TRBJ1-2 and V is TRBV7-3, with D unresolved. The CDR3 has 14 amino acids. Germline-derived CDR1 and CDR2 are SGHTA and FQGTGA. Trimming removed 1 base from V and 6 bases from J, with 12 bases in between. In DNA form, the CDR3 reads TGTGCCAGCAGCTTAAGTCGGGTTGCGGATGGCTACACCTTC. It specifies CASSLSRVADGYTF.

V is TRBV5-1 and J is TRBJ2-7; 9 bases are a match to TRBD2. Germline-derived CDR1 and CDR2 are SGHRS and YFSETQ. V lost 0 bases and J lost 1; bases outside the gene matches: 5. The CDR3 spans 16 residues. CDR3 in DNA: TGCGCCAGCAGCTTGGTGGCGGGAGGGTTATCCTACGAGCAGTACTTC. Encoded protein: CASSLVAGGLSYEQYF. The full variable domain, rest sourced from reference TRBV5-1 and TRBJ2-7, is KAGVTQTPRYLIKTRGQQVTLSCSPISGHRSVSWYQQTPGQGLQFLFEYFSETQRNKGNFPGRFSGRQFSNSRSEMNVSTLELGDSALYLCASSLVAGGLSYEQYFGPGTRLTVT.

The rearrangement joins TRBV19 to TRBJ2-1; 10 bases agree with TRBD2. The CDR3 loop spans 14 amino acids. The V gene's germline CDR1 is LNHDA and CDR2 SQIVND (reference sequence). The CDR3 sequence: CAAASGSAYNEQFF. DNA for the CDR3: TGTGCGGCGGCTAGCGGGAGTGCATACAATGAGCAGTTCTTC.

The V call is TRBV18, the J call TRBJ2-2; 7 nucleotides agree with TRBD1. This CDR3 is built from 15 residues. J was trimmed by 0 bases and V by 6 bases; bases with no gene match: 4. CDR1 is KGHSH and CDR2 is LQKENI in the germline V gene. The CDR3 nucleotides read TGTGCCAGCTCCCCCGGGACAGCGAACACCGGGGAGCTGTTTTTT. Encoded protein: CASSPGTANTGELFF.

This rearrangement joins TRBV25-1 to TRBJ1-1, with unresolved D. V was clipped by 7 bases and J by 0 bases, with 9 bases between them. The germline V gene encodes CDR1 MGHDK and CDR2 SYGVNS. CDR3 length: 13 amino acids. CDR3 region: CASTPAVNTEAFF. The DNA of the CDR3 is TGTGCCAGCACCCCCGCGGTGAACACTGAAGCTTTCTTT.

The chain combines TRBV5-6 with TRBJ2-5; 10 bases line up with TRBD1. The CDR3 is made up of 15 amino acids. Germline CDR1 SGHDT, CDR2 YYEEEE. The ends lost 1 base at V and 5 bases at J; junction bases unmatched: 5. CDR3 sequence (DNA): TGTGCCAGCAGCTTGCGGGGACAGGGGTTGGAGACCCAGTACTTC. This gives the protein CASSLRGQGLETQYF.

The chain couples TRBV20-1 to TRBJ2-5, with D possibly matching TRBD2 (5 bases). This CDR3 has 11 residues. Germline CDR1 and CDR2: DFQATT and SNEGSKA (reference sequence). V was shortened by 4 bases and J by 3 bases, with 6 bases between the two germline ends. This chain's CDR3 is CSAMREETQYF. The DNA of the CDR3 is TGCAGTGCTATGCGGGAAGAGACCCAGTACTTC.

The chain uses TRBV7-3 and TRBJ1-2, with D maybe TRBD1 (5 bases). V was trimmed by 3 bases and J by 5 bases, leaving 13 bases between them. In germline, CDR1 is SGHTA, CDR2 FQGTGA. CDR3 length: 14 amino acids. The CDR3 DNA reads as TGTGCCAGCAGCTTGGGGGGAGTGGTTTATGGCTACACCTTC. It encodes CASSLGGVVYGYTF.

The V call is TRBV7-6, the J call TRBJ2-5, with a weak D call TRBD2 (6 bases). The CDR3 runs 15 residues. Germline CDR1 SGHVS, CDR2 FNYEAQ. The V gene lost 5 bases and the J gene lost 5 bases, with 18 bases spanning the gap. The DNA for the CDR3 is TGTGCCAGCAGCCCGGAATGGGGGGACCGGGAGACCCAGTACTTC. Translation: CASSPEWGDRETQYF.

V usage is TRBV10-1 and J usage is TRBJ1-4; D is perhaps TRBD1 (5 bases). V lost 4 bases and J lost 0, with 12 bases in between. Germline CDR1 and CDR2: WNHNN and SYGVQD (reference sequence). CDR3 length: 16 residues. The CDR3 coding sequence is TGCGCCAGCAGTGTCATGACAGCAGCAACTAATGAAAAACTGTTTTTT. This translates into CASSVMTAATNEKLFF.

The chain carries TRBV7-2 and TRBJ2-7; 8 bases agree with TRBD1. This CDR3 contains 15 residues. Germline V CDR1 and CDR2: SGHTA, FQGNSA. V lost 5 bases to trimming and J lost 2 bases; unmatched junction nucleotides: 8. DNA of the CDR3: TGTGCCAGCAGCGAAACCGGGACAGGTACCTACGAGCAGTACTTC. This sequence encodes CASSETGTGTYEQYF.

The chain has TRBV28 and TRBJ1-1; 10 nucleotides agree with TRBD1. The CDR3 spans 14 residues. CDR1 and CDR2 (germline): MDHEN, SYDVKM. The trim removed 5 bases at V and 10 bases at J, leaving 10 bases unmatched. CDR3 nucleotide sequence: TGTGCCAGCAGTCCCCAGACAGGGGGCGCTACAGCTTTCTTT. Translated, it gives CASSPQTGGATAFF.

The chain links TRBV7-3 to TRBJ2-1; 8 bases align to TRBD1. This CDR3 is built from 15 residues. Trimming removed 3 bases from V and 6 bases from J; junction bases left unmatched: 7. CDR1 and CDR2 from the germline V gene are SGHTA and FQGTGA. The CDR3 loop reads CASSFQDREANEQFF. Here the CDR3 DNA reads TGTGCCAGCAGCTTCCAGGACAGGGAGGCCAATGAGCAGTTCTTC.

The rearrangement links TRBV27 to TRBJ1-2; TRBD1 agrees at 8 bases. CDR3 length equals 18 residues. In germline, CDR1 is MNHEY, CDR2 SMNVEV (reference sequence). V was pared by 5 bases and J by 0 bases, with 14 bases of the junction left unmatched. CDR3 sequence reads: CASSPPARQGKTNYGYTF. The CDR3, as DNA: TGTGCCAGCAGTCCCCCCGCGCGACAGGGGAAAACTAACTATGGCTACACCTTC.

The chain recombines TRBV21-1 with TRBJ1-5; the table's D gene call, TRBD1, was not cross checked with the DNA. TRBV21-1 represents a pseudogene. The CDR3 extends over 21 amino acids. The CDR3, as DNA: TGTGCCAGCAGCAAAGGTTGGTTCCGGACACCAGGTGAATATAGCAATCAGCCCCAGCATTTT. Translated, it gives CASSKGWFRTPGEYSNQPQHF.

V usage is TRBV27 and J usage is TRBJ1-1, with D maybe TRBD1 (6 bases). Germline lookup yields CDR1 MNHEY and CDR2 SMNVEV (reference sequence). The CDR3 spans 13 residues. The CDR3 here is CASRGQLNTEAFF. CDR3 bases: TGTGCTAGCCGAGGACAGTTGAACACTGAAGCTTTCTTT.

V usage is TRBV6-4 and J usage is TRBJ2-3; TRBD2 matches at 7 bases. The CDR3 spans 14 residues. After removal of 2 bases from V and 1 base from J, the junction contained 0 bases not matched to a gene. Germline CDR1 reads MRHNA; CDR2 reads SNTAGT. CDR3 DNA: TGTGCCAGCAGTGACACTAGCGGCACAGATACGCAGTATTTT. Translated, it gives CASSDTSGTDTQYF.

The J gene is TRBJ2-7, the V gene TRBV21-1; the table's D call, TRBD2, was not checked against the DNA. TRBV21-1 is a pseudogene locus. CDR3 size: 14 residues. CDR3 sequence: CASRFRTSVHEQYF. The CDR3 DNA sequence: TGTGCCAGCAGATTCAGGACTAGCGTCCACGAGCAGTACTTC.

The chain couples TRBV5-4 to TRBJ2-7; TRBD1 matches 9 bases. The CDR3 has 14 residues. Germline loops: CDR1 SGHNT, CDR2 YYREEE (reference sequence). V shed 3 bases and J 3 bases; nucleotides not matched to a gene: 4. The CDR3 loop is CASSSGQGIYEQYF. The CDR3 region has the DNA TGTGCCAGCAGCTCGGGACAGGGCATCTACGAGCAGTACTTC.